Below are 28 T cell receptor beta chains sequenced from a single sample in a study of identical twins. TCRdb independently ran MiXCR on the 5' RACE reads; one entry per CDR3 protein. The data show roughly 1,500,000 distinct CDR3 sequences, around 33% seen once. The sample comprised cord blood. The origin of the receptors is a newborn girl in good health.

This rearrangement joins TRBV6-1 to TRBJ1-1, with D possibly TRBD1 on 5 matching bases. The germline V and J ends were trimmed by 8 bases and 5 bases, with 18 bases remaining between them. The CDR3 has 14 residues. Germline V gives CDR1 MNHNS, CDR2 SASEGT. CDR3 protein: CASRAGWGGTEAFF. Here the CDR3 DNA reads TGTGCCAGCCGCGCGGGTTGGGGCGGGACTGAAGCTTTCTTT.

Many counts were recorded for this clonotype. V gene TRBV13 combines with J gene TRBJ1-2, with D hard to call. The CDR3 has 12 residues. From germline, CDR1 is PRHDT and CDR2 FYEKMQ (reference sequence). Deletions cut 5 bases from V and 5 bases from J, with 9 bases between. The CDR3 DNA sequence: TGTGCCAGCAGCCCACTTCGGTATGGCTACACCTTC. Translating gives CASSPLRYGYTF.

This clonotype was detected many times. The V and J genes are TRBV29-1 and TRBJ1-2; TRBD1 might be the D (5 bases). Trimming pared 2 bases from V and 3 bases from J, leaving 10 bases between. Germline CDR1 SQVTM, CDR2 ANQGSEA. The CDR3 extends over 13 amino acids. The CDR3 is CSVERAGYYGYTF. The CDR3 DNA reads TGCAGCGTTGAAAGGGCAGGGTACTATGGCTACACCTTC.

V usage is TRBV19 and J usage is TRBJ2-7, with 7 bases matching TRBD2. Judging by the DNA end, TRBJ2-5 fits better; the J call may be wrong. Germline CDR1 LNHDA, CDR2 SQIVND (reference sequence). There are 17 residues in the CDR3. CDR3 DNA: TGTGCCAGTAGTATACGGACTAGTGAGCGGTTCGAAGAGACCCAGTACTTC. Translation gives CASSIRTSERFEETQYF.

This clonotype was seen a few times. The chain couples TRBV6-5 to TRBJ1-3; D is perhaps TRBD1 (5 bases). The germline gives CDR1 MNHEY, CDR2 SVGAGI. V was pared by 6 bases and J by 3 bases, with 9 bases between. This CDR3 spans 13 amino acids. As DNA, the CDR3 is TGTGCCAGCAGCCACGACAGTGGAAACACCATATATTTT. Amino acids: CASSHDSGNTIYF.

J is TRBJ2-3 and V is TRBV5-1, with 10 positions matching TRBD2. The length of the CDR3 is 17 residues. Looked up from germline, CDR1 is SGHRS and CDR2 is YFSETQ. Unmatched junction bases numbered 11, after V lost 0 bases and J lost 7 bases. Written as DNA, the CDR3 is TGCGCCAGCAGCTTGGCCAACACTAGCGGGATGCTTAATACGCAGTATTTT. This gives the protein CASSLANTSGMLNTQYF.

The chain is built from TRBV7-9 and TRBJ2-7, with 13 bases aligning to TRBD2. CDR1 and CDR2 from the germline V gene are SEHNR and FQNEAQ (reference sequence). The CDR3 runs to 16 residues. The V gene end was trimmed by 7 bases and the J gene end by 4 bases; junction bases not matched to a gene: 10. The CDR3 nucleotides are TGTGCCAGCATTGTGATTGGGACTAGCGGGATGTACGAGCAGTACTTC. Protein product: CASIVIGTSGMYEQYF.

This clonotype has a count of ten or more. This chain connects TRBV20-1 to TRBJ2-4, with D uncertain. CDR1 DFQATT and CDR2 SNEGSKA come from the germline V gene (reference sequence). This CDR3 has 10 residues. V was clipped by 6 bases and J by 1 base, with 1 base between them. CDR3 sequence (DNA): TGCAGTGCGGCCAAAAACATTCAGTACTTC. This sequence encodes CSAAKNIQYF.

V usage is TRBV6-5 and J usage is TRBJ2-1; 7 bases map to TRBD2. With V trimmed by 5 bases and J by 4 bases, 8 bases remained unmatched. The CDR3 extends over 15 amino acids. The germline V gene has CDR1 MNHEY and CDR2 SVGAGI. The CDR3 spells CASSHTSERYNEQFF. The CDR3 region has the DNA TGTGCCAGCAGTCATACTAGCGAGAGGTACAATGAGCAGTTCTTC.

This clonotype has ten or more counts. The V call is TRBV20-1, the J call TRBJ2-3; 10 nucleotides match TRBD2. Germline CDR1 is DFQATT and CDR2 is SNEGSKA (reference sequence). V lost 2 bases, J lost 5 bases, and 1 base stayed unmatched. This CDR3 is built from 13 residues. CDR3 sequence reads: CSARLAGEDTQYF. The CDR3 region has the DNA TGCAGTGCTAGACTAGCGGGAGAAGATACGCAGTATTTT.

The table lists this clonotype with a few counts. The CDR3 nucleotides read TGTGCCAGTAGTATGGACAGGGGCGACTATGGCTACACCTTC. Amino acid sequence: CASSMDRGDYGYTF. This sequence joins TRBV19 and TRBJ1-2; the match to TRBD1 covers 9 bases. Germline V gives CDR1 LNHDA, CDR2 SQIVND (reference sequence). Trimming cost V 3 bases and J 3 bases; bases outside gene matches: 2. This CDR3 has 14 residues.

The chain joins TRBV20-1 to TRBJ2-4; 14 positions match TRBD2. The V gene's germline CDR1 is DFQATT and CDR2 SNEGSKA (reference sequence). The CDR3 sequence is 13 residues long. The V and J ends lost 5 bases and 10 bases, in that order; junction bases with no gene match: 4. The CDR3 reads CSAFGLAGGIQYF. DNA of the CDR3: TGCAGTGCTTTCGGACTAGCGGGAGGAATTCAGTACTTC.

This clonotype was seen a handful of times. The chain carries TRBV20-1 and TRBJ2-1; maybe TRBD2 (6 bases). The germline V and J ends were trimmed by 3 bases and 5 bases, with 14 bases remaining between them. This CDR3 is 14 amino acids long. Germline V gene sequence: CDR1 DFQATT, CDR2 SNEGSKA (reference sequence). CDR3 nucleotides: TGCAGTGCTAGGGGTCCGGGGGTCGACAATGAGCAGTTCTTC. As protein: CSARGPGVDNEQFF.

The rearrangement links TRBV5-1 to TRBJ2-1, with D possibly TRBD1 on 6 matching bases. The CDR3 has 15 residues. Germline V CDR1 and CDR2: SGHRS, YFSETQ. The ends were cut back, 4 bases at V and 7 bases at J, with 18 bases in the middle. The CDR3 sequence is CASSKSTHRENEQFF. The CDR3 DNA sequence: TGCGCCAGCAGCAAGTCTACTCACAGGGAAAATGAGCAGTTCTTC.

This chain connects TRBV6-1 to TRBJ2-3; no clear D gene. Germline assignment: CDR1 MNHNS and CDR2 SASEGT. With 4 bases removed from V and 0 bases from J, the gap between germline ends came to 11 bases. The CDR3 length is 15 residues. This chain's CDR3 is CASSVWVGSTDTQYF. The CDR3 DNA is TGTGCCAGCAGTGTTTGGGTGGGGAGCACAGATACGCAGTATTTT.

CDR3 sequence: CASSPLRDRVTHEQYF. For the CDR3, the DNA is TGTGCCAGCAGCCCGTTACGGGACAGGGTAACCCACGAGCAGTACTTC. The chain couples TRBV7-9 to TRBJ2-7, with 9 bases fitting TRBD1. V shed 5 bases, J shed 5 bases, and the junction held 13 bases outside the gene matches. This CDR3 region has 16 residues. The germline V gene encodes CDR1 SEHNR and CDR2 FQNEAQ (reference sequence).

This clonotype has just a few counts. This sequence joins TRBV4-2 and TRBJ1-1; D is unclear. The germline CDR1 and CDR2 sequences are LGHNA and YNFKEQ. V was trimmed by 1 base and J by 4 bases, leaving 13 bases between them. The CDR3 totals 15 residues. CDR3 loop: CASSQVLAVSTEAFF. The CDR3 bases are TGTGCCAGCAGCCAAGTCTTGGCAGTCAGCACTGAAGCTTTCTTT.

The rearrangement uses TRBV20-1 and TRBJ1-5; maybe TRBD1 (5 bases). This CDR3 spans 15 amino acids. In germline, CDR1 is DFQATT, CDR2 SNEGSKA (reference sequence). The V end was cut by 1 base, the J end by 4 bases, with 14 bases between. CDR3 coding DNA: TGCAGTGCTAGAGGTCTAGTCGGGGGAAATCAGCCCCAGCATTTT. Translating gives CSARGLVGGNQPQHF.

This clonotype was picked up a small number of times. This chain uses TRBV7-8 with TRBJ2-7; perhaps TRBD2 as D (5 bases). The germline V and J ends were trimmed by 1 base and 2 bases, with 18 bases remaining between them. CDR3 length: 17 amino acids. Germline values: CDR1 SGHVS, CDR2 FQNEAQ. CDR3 in DNA: TGTGCCAGCAGCTTAGTTGTATCCTGGCGGGCCCCCTACGAGCAGTACTTC. It specifies CASSLVVSWRAPYEQYF.

This clonotype was observed a few times. The V call is TRBV4-2, the J call TRBJ2-5; 12 bases are shared with TRBD2. CDR1 and CDR2 from the germline V gene are LGHNA and YNFKEQ. The CDR3 spans 15 residues. V dropped 1 base and J dropped 4; count of bases not matched to a gene: 1. In DNA form, the CDR3 reads TGTGCCAGCAGCCAAGCGACTAGCGGGAGAGAGACCCAGTACTTC. It yields the protein CASSQATSGRETQYF.

The chain carries TRBV21-1 and TRBJ1-1; the D call of TRBD1 is as the table states it, not checked on the DNA. TRBV21-1 is marked as a pseudogene. This CDR3 comprises 14 residues. This chain's CDR3 is CASSKTGRRTEAFF. The CDR3, as DNA: TGTGCCAGCAGCAAGACAGGTAGGCGCACTGAAGCTTTCTTT.

There are a few counts of this clonotype. V and J are TRBV12-3 or TRBV12-4 and TRBJ2-5; D possibly corresponds to TRBD2 (6 bases). The length of the CDR3 is 14 residues. Between the trimmed V and J ends, which lost 2 bases and 5 bases, there was a span of 12 bases. CDR3 DNA sequence: TGTGCCAGCAGTTTAAAGGGAGGTCAGGAGACCCAGTACTTC. Translating gives CASSLKGGQETQYF.

This clonotype appeared a few times. This chain joins TRBV5-1 and TRBJ2-1; unclear D gene. Deletions cut 4 bases from V and 0 bases from J, with 11 bases between. The CDR3 runs 15 residues. Germline CDR1 is SGHRS and CDR2 is YFSETQ. CDR3 in DNA: TGCGCCAGCAGCCTTAGAGTGGTCTCCTACAATGAGCAGTTCTTC. Translating gives CASSLRVVSYNEQFF.

The CDR3 sequence: CASSQGAGGTEAFF. In DNA, the CDR3 is TGTGCCAGCAGCCAAGGGGCGGGGGGGACTGAAGCTTTCTTT. V is TRBV3-1 and J is TRBJ1-1; the D gene is possibly TRBD1 (5 bases). The V gene's germline CDR1 is LGHDT and CDR2 YNNKEL (reference sequence). The V end was cut by 1 base, the J end by 5 bases, with 11 bases between. The CDR3 spans 14 residues.

The V call is TRBV6-1, the J call TRBJ2-3, with 7 bases matching TRBD2. Losses at the gene ends were 4 bases for V and 3 bases for J; bases not matched to a gene: 10. The CDR3 is made up of 16 amino acids. CDR1 is MNHNS, CDR2 SASEGT, per germline. CDR3 sequence: CASSVSRGSWTDTQYF. CDR3 nucleotide sequence: TGTGCCAGCAGTGTGAGTCGCGGGAGTTGGACAGATACGCAGTATTTT.

Only a few counts were recorded for this clonotype. V usage is TRBV6-1 and J usage is TRBJ1-2; 9 positions match TRBD1. J was trimmed by 4 bases and V by 3 bases; bases with no gene match: 9. This CDR3 is 16 amino acids long. Germline CDR1 MNHNS, CDR2 SASEGT. The CDR3 spells CASSDSRTGAPYGYTF. The CDR3 DNA is TGTGCCAGCAGTGACAGTAGGACAGGGGCTCCCTATGGCTACACCTTC.

Comments on this clonotype: At one of its ends the junction is not consistent with the germline gene, which may arise from a read error. V gene TRBV7-9 combines with J gene TRBJ1-2; D not resolved. The CDR3 has 13 amino acids. Germline CDR1 is SEHNR and CDR2 is FQNEAQ (reference sequence). Here the CDR3 DNA reads TGTGCCAGCAGCTTAGCAGGTTCCTATGGCTGCACCTTC. Translated, it gives CASSLAGSYGCTF.

This clonotype turned up a few times. The V and J genes are TRBV2 and TRBJ1-4; unclear D gene. Germline V CDR1 and CDR2: SNHLY, FYNNEI. This CDR3 is 16 amino acids long. V lost 4 bases and J 8 bases, leaving 20 bases between the germline ends. The CDR3 DNA follows: TGTGCCAGCAGTGTCGAGTTAATGGTGGTAGGGGAAAAACTGTTTTTT. It codes for CASSVELMVVGEKLFF.